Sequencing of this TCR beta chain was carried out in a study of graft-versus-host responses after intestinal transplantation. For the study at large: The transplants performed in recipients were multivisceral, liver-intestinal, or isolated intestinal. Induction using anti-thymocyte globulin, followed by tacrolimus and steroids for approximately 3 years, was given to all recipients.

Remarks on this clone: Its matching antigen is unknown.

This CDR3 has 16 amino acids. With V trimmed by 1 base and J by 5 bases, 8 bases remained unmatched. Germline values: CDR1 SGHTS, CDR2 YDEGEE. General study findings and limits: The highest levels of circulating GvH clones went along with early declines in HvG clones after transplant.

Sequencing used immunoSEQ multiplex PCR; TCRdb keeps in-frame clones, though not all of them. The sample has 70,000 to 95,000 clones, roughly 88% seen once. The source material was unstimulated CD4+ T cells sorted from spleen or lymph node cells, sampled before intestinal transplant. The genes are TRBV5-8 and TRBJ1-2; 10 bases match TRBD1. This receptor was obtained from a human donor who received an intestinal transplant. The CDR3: CASSLPGTGVGYGYTF. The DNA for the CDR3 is TGTGCCAGCAGCTTGCCCGGGACAGGGGTTGGTTATGGCTACACCTTC. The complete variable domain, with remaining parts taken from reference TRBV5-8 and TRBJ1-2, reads EAGVTQSPTHLIKTRGQQATLRCSPISGHTSVYWYQQALGLGLQFLLWYDEGEERNRGNFPPRFSGRQFPNYSSELNVNALELEDSALYLCASSLPGTGVGYGYTFGSGTRLTVV.